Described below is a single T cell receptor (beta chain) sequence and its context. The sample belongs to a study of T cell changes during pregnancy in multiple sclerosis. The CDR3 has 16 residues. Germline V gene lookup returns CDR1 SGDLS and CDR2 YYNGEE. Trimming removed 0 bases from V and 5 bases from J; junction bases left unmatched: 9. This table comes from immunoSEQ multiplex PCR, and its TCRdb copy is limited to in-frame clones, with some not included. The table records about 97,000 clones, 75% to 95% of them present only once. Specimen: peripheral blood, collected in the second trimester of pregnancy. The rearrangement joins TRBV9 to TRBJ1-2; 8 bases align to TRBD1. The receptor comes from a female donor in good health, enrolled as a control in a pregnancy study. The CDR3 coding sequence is TGTGCCAGCAGCGTAGCGCCTAGGACAGGGACGTATGGCTACACCTTC. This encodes CASSVAPRTGTYGYTF.